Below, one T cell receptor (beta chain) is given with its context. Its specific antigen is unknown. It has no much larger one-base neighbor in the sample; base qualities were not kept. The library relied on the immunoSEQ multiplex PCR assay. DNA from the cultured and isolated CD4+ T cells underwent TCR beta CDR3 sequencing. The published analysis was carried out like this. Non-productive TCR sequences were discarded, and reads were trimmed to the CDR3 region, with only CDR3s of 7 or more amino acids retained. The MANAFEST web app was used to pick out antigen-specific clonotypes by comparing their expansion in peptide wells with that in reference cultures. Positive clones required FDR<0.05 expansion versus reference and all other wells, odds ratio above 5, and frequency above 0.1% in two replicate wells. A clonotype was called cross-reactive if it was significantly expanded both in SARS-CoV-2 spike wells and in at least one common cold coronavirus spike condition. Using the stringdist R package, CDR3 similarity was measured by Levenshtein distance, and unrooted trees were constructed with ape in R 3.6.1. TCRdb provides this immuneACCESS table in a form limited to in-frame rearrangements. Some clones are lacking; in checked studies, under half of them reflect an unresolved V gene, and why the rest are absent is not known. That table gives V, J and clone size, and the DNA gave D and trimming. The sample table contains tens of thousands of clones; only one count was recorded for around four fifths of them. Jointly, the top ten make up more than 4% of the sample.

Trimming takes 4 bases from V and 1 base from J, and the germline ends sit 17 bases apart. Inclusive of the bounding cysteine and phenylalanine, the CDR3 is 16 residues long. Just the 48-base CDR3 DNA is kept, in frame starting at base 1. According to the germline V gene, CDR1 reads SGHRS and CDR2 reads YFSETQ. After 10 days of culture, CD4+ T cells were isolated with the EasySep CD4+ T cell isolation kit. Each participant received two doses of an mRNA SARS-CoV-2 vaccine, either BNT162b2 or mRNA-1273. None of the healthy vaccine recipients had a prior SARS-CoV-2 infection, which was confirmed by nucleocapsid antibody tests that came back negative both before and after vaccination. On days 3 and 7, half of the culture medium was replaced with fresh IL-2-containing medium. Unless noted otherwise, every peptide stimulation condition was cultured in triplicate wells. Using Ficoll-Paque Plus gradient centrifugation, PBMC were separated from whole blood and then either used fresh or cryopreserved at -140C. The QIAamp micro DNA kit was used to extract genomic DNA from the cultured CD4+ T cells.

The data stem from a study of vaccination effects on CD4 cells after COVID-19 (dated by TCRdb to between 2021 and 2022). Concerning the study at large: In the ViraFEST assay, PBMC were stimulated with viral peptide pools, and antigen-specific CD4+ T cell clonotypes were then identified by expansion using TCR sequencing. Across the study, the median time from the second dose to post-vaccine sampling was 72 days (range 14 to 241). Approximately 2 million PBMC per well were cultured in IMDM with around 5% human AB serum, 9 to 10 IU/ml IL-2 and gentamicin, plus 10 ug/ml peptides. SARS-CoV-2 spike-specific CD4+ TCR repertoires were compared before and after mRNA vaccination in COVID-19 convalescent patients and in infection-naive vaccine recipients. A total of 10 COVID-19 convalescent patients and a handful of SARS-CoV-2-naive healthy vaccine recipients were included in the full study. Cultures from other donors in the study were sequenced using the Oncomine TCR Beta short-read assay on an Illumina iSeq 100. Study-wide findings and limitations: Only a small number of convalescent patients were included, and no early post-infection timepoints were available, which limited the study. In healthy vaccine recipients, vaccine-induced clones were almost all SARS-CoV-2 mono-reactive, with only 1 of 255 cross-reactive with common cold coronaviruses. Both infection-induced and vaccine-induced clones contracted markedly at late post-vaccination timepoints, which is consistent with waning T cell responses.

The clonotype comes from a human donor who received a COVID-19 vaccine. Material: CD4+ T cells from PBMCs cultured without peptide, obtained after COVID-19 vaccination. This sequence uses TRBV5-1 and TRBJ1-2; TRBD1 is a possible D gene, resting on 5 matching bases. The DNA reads TGCGCCAGCAGCCCGGGGGTAGGGAAGTTTAACTATGGCTACACCTTC. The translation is CASSPGVGKFNYGYTF.